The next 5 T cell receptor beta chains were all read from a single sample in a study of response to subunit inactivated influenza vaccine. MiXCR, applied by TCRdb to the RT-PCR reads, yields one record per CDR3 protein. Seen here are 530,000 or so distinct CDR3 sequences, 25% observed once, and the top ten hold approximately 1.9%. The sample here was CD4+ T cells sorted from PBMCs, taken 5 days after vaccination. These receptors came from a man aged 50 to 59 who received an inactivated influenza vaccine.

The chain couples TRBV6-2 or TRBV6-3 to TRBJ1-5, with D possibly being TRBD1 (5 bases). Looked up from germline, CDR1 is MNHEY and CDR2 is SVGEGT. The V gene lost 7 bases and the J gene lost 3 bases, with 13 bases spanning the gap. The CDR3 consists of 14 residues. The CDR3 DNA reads TGTGCCAGCAAACCCGGACAAAACAATCAGCCCCAGCATTTT. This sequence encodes CASKPGQNNQPQHF.

CDR3 loop: CASSITSGTYNEQFF. CDR3 bases: TGTGCCAGCAGCATCACTAGCGGGACCTACAATGAGCAGTTCTTC. The chain joins TRBV7-9 to TRBJ2-1; 10 bases match TRBD2. This CDR3 has 15 residues. Germline V lookup: CDR1 SEHNR, CDR2 FQNEAQ (reference sequence). With V trimmed by 5 bases and J by 2 bases, 3 bases remained unmatched.

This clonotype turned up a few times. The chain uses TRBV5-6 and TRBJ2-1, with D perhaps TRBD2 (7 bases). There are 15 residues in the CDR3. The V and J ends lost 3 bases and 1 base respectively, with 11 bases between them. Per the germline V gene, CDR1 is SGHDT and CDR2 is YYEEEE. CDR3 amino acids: CASSWRGGSYNEQFF. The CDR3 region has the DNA TGTGCCAGCAGCTGGAGGGGGGGATCCTACAATGAGCAGTTCTTC.

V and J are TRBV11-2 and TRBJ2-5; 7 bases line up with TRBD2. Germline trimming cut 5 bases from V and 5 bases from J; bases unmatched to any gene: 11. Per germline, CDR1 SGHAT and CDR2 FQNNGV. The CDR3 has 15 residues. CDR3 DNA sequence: TGTGCCAGCAGCCACTGGGGGAGGGAAGACGAGACCCAGTACTTC. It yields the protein CASSHWGREDETQYF.

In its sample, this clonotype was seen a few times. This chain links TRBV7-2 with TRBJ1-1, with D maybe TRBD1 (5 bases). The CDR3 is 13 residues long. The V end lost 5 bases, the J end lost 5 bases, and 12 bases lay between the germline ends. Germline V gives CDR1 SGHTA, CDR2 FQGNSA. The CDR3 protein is CASSPMGGTEAFF. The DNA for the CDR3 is TGTGCCAGCAGCCCCATGGGGGGAACTGAAGCTTTCTTT. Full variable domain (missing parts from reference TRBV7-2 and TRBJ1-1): GAGVSQSPSNKVTEKGKDVELRCDPISGHTALYWYRQSLGQGLEFLIYFQGNSAPDKSGLPSDRFSAERTGGSVSTLTIQRTQQEDSAVYLCASSPMGGTEAFFGQGTRLTVV.